A single sample is the source of the 15 T cell receptor beta chains below, sequenced in a study of blood T cell repertoires in COVID-19. TCRdb's table, derived via immunoSEQ multiplex PCR, lists solely in-frame clones and lacks some. The data show around 140,000 clones, around 89% seen once. Sequenced input: peripheral blood. The receptor set was obtained from a man aged 50 to 60 with active or convalescent COVID-19.

V is TRBV5-1 and J is TRBJ2-2; D is unclear. CDR1 is SGHRS, CDR2 YFSETQ, per germline. The V gene lost 1 base and the J gene lost 3 bases, with 13 bases spanning the gap. The CDR3 spans 16 residues. The CDR3 coding sequence is TGCGCCAGCAGCTTGCAGACCAGCGCAGACACCGGGGAGCTGTTTTTT. Encoded protein: CASSLQTSADTGELFF.

The V call is TRBV12-5, the J call TRBJ2-3; no clear D gene. The germline CDR1 and CDR2 sequences are LGHNT and FRNRAP. The CDR3 has 14 residues. Trimming removed 1 base at V and 0 bases at J, with 5 bases between. CDR3 residues: CASGLAQSTDTQYF. As DNA, the CDR3 is TGTGCTAGTGGTTTGGCACAGAGCACAGATACGCAGTATTTT.

The sample holds one count of this clone. The J gene is TRBJ2-4, the V gene TRBV19, with TRBD1 identical over 7 bases. Trimming at V came to 6 bases and at J to 6 bases, leaving 8 bases not matched to a gene. Germline CDR1 LNHDA, CDR2 SQIVND (reference sequence). The CDR3 loop spans 14 amino acids. The chain's CDR3 is CASSKNRGPNIQYF. The CDR3 DNA reads TGTGCCAGTAGCAAGAACAGGGGTCCAAACATTCAGTACTTC.

The V gene is TRBV11-2, the J gene TRBJ2-5; 8 bases are shared with TRBD1. Losses at the gene ends were 1 base for V and 5 bases for J; bases not matched to a gene: 6. The CDR3 totals 15 residues. Germline V gene data show CDR1 as SGHAT and CDR2 as FQNNGV. CDR3 protein: CASSLGQGLVETQYF. The CDR3 nucleotides are TGTGCCAGCAGCTTAGGACAGGGGCTGGTGGAGACCCAGTACTTC.

V usage is TRBV2 and J usage is TRBJ2-1; TRBD2 matches at 10 bases. V was pared by 5 bases and J by 3 bases, with 4 bases of the junction left unmatched. Germline CDR1 SNHLY, CDR2 FYNNEI. The CDR3 is made up of 15 amino acids. CDR3 bases: TGTGCCAGCAGTCCGGGGACTAGCGTCTACAATGAGCAGTTCTTC. Amino acids: CASSPGTSVYNEQFF. Based on the CDR3 plus reference TRBV2 and TRBJ2-1, the full variable domain is EPEVTQTPSHQVTQMGQEVILRCVPISNHLYFYWYRQILGQKVEFLVSFYNNEISEKSEIFDDQFSVERPDGSNFTLKIRSTKLEDSAMYFCASSPGTSVYNEQFFGPGTRLTVL.

V usage is TRBV5-1 and J usage is TRBJ1-3, with 7 bases matching TRBD1. The CDR3 is made up of 16 amino acids. The J segment lost 0 bases and the V segment lost 4 bases, leaving 7 bases of the junction unmatched. Germline V gene data show CDR1 as SGHRS and CDR2 as YFSETQ. CDR3 in DNA: TGCGCCAGCAGCGTGACAGGGCCTAGCTCTGGAAACACCATATATTTT. As protein: CASSVTGPSSGNTIYF.

V gene TRBV30 combines with J gene TRBJ1-3; weak D call: TRBD1 (6 bases). The germline CDR1 and CDR2 sequences are GTSNPN and SVGIG (reference sequence). This CDR3 region has 16 residues. Trimming pared 2 bases from V and 0 bases from J, leaving 14 bases between. This chain's CDR3 is CAWSLQTGDSGNTIYF. CDR3 DNA: TGTGCCTGGAGTTTACAGACAGGTGACTCTGGAAACACCATATATTTT.

For the CDR3, the DNA is TGCAGCGCAAGGGGGCAGCCCAATCAGCCCCAGCATTTT. Amino acids: CSARGQPNQPQHF. V and J are TRBV29-1 and TRBJ1-5; 7 nucleotides match TRBD1. With 7 bases clipped from V and 3 bases from J, the junction kept 6 bases outside the gene matches. There are 13 residues in the CDR3. Germline CDR1 reads SQVTM; CDR2 reads ANQGSEA.

V is TRBV5-1 and J is TRBJ2-7, with D unresolved. Between the trimmed V and J ends, which lost 1 base and 0 bases, there was a span of 14 bases. The germline CDR1 and CDR2 sequences are SGHRS and YFSETQ. The CDR3 runs to 16 residues. CDR3 region: CASSLLEYRSSYEQYF. CDR3 bases: TGCGCCAGCAGCTTGCTGGAGTACCGAAGCTCCTACGAGCAGTACTTC.

The CDR3 here is CASSPAGGLNIQYF. CDR3 nucleotides: TGTGCCAGCTCACCAGCAGGGGGTTTAAACATTCAGTACTTC. The genes are TRBV18 and TRBJ2-4; 7 bases are shared with TRBD1. CDR1 is KGHSH and CDR2 is LQKENI in the germline V gene. The V segment lost 2 bases and the J segment 6 bases; nucleotides outside the gene matches: 4. This CDR3 is 14 amino acids long.

The chain is built from TRBV5-8 and TRBJ2-2, with 9 nucleotides matching TRBD2. The CDR3 has 15 residues. The germline gives CDR1 SGHTS, CDR2 YDEGEE. Trimming removed 3 bases from V and 9 bases from J; junction bases left unmatched: 9. The CDR3 nucleotides read TGTGCCAGCAGCTCTATAGCGGGAGCTATAAGGGAGCTGTTTTTT. Translated: CASSSIAGAIRELFF. Looking up the rest from reference TRBV5-8 and TRBJ2-2 gives the full variable domain: EAGVTQSPTHLIKTRGQQATLRCSPISGHTSVYWYQQALGLGLQFLLWYDEGEERNRGNFPPRFSGRQFPNYSSELNVNALELEDSALYLCASSSIAGAIRELFFGEGSRLTVL.

This sequence joins TRBV5-4 and TRBJ2-7; 7 positions match TRBD1. V lost 3 bases and J lost 2; bases outside the gene matches: 5. The CDR3 runs 14 residues. The V gene's germline CDR1 is SGHNT and CDR2 YYREEE (reference sequence). CDR3 nucleotide sequence: TGTGCCAGCAGCTCCCGGGACAGCGCCTACGAGCAGTACTTC. Translation gives CASSSRDSAYEQYF.

The chain has TRBV12-3 or TRBV12-4 and TRBJ2-2; D unclear. The CDR3 runs 11 residues. The V end lost 6 bases, the J end lost 5 bases, and 4 bases lay between the germline ends. The CDR3 nucleotides are TGTGCCAGCAGGACTACCGGGGAGCTGTTTTTT. Protein product: CASRTTGELFF.

The chain uses TRBV4-2 and TRBJ2-5, with a tentative D call TRBD1 (5 bases). The V end lost 4 bases, the J end lost 5 bases, and 17 bases lay between the germline ends. Looked up from germline, CDR1 is LGHNA and CDR2 is YNFKEQ. The CDR3 consists of 15 residues. The CDR3 region is CASSPNPGPRETQYF. DNA for the CDR3: TGTGCCAGCAGCCCAAACCCAGGGCCACGGGAGACCCAGTACTTC.

This clone appeared a few times. The chain carries TRBV6-2 or TRBV6-3 and TRBJ1-1; possible D gene TRBD1, 6 bases. The CDR3 is 17 amino acids. Germline lookup yields CDR1 MNHEY and CDR2 SVGEGT. The ends were cut back, 2 bases at V and 6 bases at J, with 22 bases in the middle. Written as DNA, the CDR3 is TGTGCCAGCAGTTACCGGGCCCGTTCGGGGGGGCAAGCTGAAGCTTTCTTT. Translated, it gives CASSYRARSGGQAEAFF.